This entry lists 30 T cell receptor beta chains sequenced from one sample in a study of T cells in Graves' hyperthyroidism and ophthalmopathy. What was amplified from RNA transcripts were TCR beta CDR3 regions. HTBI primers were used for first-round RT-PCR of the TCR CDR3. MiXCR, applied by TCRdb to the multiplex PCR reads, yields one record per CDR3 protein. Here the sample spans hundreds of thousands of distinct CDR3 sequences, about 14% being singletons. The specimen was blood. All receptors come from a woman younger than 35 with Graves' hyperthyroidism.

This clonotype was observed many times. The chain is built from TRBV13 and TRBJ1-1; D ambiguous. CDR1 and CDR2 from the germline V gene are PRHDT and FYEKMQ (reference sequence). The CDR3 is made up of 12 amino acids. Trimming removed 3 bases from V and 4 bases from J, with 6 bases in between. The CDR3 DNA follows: TGTGCCAGCAGCTTGAGTCCCACTGAAGCTTTCTTT. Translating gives CASSLSPTEAFF.

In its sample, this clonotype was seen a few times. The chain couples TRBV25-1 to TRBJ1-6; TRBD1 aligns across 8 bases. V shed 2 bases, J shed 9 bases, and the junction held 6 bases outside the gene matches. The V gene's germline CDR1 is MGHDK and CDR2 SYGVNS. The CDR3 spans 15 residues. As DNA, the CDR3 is TGTGCCAGCAGTGAAAGTCAGGGGGCCGGTTCACCCCTCCACTTT. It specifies CASSESQGAGSPLHF.

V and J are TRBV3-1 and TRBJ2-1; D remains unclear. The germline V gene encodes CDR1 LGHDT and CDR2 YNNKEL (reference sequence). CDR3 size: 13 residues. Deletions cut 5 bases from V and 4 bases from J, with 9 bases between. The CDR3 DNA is TGTGCCAGCAGCAAAGGACGTTACAATGAGCAGTTCTTC. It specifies CASSKGRYNEQFF.

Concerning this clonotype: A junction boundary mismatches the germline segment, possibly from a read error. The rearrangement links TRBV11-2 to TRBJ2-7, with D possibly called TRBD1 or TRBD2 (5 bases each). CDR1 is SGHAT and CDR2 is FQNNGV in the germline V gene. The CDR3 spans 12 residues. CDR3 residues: CASSQRDGEQYF. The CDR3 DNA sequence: TGCGCCAGCAGCCAACGGGACGGGGAGCAGTACTTC.

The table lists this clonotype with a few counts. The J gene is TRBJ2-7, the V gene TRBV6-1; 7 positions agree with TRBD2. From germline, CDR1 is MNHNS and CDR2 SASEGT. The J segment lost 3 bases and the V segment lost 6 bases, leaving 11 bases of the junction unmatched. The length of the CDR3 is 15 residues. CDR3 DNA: TGTGCCAGCAGACCTCCGCTAGCGGAAATCTACGAGCAGTACTTC. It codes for CASRPPLAEIYEQYF.

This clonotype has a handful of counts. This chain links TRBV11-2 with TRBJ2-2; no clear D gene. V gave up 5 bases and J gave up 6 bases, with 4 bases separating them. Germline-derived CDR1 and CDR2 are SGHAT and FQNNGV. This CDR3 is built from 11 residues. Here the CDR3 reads CASSEPGELFF. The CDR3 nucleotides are TGTGCCAGCAGCGAACCCGGGGAGCTGTTTTTT.

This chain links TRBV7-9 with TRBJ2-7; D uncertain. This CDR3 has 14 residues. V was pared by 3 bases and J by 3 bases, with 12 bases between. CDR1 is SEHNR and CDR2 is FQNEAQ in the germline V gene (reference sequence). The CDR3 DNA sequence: TGTGCCAGCAGCTTCCCTGGGGATTACTACGAGCAGTACTTC. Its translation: CASSFPGDYYEQYF. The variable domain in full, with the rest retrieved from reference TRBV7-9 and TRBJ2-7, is DTGVSQNPRHKITKRGQNVTFRCDPISEHNRLYWYRQTLGQGPEFLTYFQNEAQLEKSRLLSDRFSAERPKGSFSTLEIQRTEQGDSAMYLCASSFPGDYYEQYFGPGTRLTVT.

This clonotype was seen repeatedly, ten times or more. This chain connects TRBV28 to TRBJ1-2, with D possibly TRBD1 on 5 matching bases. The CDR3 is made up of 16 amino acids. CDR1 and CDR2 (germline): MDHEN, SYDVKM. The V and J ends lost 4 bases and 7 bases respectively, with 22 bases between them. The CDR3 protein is CASSSFSGSELGGYTF. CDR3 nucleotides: TGTGCCAGCAGTTCTTTCTCAGGGTCTGAGCTCGGTGGCTACACCTTC.

This CDR3 is CASSLVPTGGNYGYTF. CDR3 coding DNA: TGTGCCAGCAGCTTGGTTCCCACAGGGGGAAACTATGGCTACACCTTC. The chain recombines TRBV7-6 with TRBJ1-2; 8 bases are shared with TRBD1. The CDR3 totals 16 residues. CDR1 and CDR2 from the germline V gene are SGHVS and FNYEAQ. Trimming removed 3 bases from V and 2 bases from J; junction bases left unmatched: 8.

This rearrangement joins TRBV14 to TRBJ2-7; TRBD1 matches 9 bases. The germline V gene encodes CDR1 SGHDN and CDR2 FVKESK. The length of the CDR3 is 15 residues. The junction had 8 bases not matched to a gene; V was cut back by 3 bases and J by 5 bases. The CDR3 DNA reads TGTGCCAGCAGCCAGTCCGGGACAGGGTTCAACGAGCAGTACTTC. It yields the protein CASSQSGTGFNEQYF.

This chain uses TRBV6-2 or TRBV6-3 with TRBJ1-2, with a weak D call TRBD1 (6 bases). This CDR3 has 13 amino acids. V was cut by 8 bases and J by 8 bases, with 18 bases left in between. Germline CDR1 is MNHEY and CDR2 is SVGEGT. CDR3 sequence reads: CASRGGGGPGYTF. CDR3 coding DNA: TGTGCCAGCCGTGGTGGCGGGGGCCCGGGCTACACCTTC.

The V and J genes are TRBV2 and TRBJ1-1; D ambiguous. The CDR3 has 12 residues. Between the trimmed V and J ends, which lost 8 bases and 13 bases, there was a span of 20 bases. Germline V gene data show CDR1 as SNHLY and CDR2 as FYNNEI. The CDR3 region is CASPPERRERFF. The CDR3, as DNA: TGTGCCAGCCCACCCGAACGGAGAGAACGTTTCTTT. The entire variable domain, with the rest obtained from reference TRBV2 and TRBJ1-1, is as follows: EPEVTQTPSHQVTQMGQEVILRCVPISNHLYFYWYRQILGQKVEFLVSFYNNEISEKSEIFDDQFSVERPDGSNFTLKIRSTKLEDSAMYFCASPPERRERFFGQGTRLTVV.

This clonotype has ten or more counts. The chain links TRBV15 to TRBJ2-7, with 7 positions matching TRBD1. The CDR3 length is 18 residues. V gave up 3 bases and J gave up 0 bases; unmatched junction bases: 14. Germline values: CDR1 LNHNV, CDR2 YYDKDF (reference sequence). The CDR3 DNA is TGTGCCACCAGCAGGGATGGATGGGGGACAGCGAACTCCTACGAGCAGTACTTC. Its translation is CATSRDGWGTANSYEQYF.

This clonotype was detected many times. CDR3 sequence: CAWSGGGETQYF. CDR3 DNA: TGTGCCTGGAGTGGGGGGGGCGAGACCCAGTACTTC. The V gene is TRBV30, the J gene TRBJ2-5, with D perhaps matching TRBD2 (7 bases). The ends were cut back, 1 base at V and 5 bases at J, with 8 bases in the middle. This CDR3 has 12 residues. CDR1 and CDR2 (germline): GTSNPN, SVGIG (reference sequence).

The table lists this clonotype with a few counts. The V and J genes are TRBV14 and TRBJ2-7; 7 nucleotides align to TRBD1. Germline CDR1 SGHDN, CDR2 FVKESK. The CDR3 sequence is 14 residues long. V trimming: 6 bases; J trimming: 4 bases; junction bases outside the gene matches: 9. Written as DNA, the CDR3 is TGTGCCAGCAGTCGGACAGGTTCCTTTTACGAGCAGTACTTC. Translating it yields CASSRTGSFYEQYF.

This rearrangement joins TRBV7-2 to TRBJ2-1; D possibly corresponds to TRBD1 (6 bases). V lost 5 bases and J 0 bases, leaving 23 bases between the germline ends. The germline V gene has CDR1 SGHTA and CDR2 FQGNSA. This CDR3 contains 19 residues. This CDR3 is CASSPAFRRGAGSYNEQFF. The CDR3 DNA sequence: TGTGCCAGCAGCCCCGCCTTCCGCAGGGGCGCGGGCTCCTACAATGAGCAGTTCTTC.

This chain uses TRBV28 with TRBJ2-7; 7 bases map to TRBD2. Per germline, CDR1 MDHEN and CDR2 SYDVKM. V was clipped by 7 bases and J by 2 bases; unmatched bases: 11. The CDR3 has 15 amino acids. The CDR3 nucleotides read TGTGCCAGCACCCGGAGAGGGACTAATACCTACGAGCAGTACTTC. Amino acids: CASTRRGTNTYEQYF. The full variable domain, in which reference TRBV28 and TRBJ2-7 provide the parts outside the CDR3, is DVKVTQSSRYLVKRTGEKVFLECVQDMDHENMFWYRQDPGLGLRLIYFSYDVKMKEKGDIPEGYSVSREKKERFSLILESASTNQTSMYLCASTRRGTNTYEQYFGPGTRLTVT.

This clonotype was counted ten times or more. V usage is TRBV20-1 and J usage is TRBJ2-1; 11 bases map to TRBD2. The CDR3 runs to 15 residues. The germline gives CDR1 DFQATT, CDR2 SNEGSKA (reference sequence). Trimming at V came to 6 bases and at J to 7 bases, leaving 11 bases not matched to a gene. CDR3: CSAPLTSGSNNEQFF. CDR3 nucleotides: TGCAGTGCACCACTTACTAGCGGGAGCAATAATGAGCAGTTCTTC.

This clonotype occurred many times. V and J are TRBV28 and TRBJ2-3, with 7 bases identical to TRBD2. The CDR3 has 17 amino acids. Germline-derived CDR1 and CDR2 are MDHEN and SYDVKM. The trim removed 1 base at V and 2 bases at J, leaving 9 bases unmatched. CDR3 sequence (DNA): TGTGCCAGCAGTTTATATAGGTCTAGCGGATCCACAGATACGCAGTATTTT. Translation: CASSLYRSSGSTDTQYF. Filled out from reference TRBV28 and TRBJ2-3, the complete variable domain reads DVKVTQSSRYLVKRTGEKVFLECVQDMDHENMFWYRQDPGLGLRLIYFSYDVKMKEKGDIPEGYSVSREKKERFSLILESASTNQTSMYLCASSLYRSSGSTDTQYFGPGTRLTVL.

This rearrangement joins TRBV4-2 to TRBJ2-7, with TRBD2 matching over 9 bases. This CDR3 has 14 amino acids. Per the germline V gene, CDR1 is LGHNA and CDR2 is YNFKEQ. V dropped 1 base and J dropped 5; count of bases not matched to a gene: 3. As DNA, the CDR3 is TGTGCCAGCAGCCAAGGGACTAGCGTCGACGAGCAGTACTTC. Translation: CASSQGTSVDEQYF.

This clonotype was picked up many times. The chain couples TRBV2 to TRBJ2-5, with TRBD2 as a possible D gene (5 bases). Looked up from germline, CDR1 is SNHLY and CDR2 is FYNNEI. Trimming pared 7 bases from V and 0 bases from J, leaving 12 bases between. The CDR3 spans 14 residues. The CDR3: CASNKEAYQETQYF. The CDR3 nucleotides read TGTGCCAGCAATAAGGAGGCCTACCAAGAGACCCAGTACTTC.

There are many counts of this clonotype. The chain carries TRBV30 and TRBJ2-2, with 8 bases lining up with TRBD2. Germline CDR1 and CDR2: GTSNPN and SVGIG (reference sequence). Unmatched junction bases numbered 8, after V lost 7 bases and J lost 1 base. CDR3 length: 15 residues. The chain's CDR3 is CASSALAGNTGELFF. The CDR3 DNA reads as TGTGCCTCCTCCGCGCTAGCGGGGAACACCGGGGAGCTGTTTTTT.

Here the CDR3 reads CASSAGTSGSLRQRQYF. CDR3 coding DNA: TGTGCCAGCAGCGCCGGGACTAGCGGGAGCCTGCGCCAGCGGCAGTACTTC. The chain employs TRBV6-1 and TRBJ2-7; TRBD2 matches at 14 bases. Germline trimming cut 6 bases from V and 9 bases from J; bases unmatched to any gene: 16. The germline V gene has CDR1 MNHNS and CDR2 SASEGT. This CDR3 is built from 17 residues.

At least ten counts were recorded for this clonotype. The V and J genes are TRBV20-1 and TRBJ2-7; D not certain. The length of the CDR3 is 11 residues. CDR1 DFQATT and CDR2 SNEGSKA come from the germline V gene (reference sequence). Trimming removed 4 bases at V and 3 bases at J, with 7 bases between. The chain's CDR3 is CSATPYYEQYF. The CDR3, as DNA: TGCAGTGCTACCCCTTACTACGAGCAGTACTTC.

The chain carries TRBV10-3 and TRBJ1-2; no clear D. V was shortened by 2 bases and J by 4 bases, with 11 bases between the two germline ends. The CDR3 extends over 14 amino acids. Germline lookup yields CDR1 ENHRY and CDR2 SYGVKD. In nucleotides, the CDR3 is TGTGCCATCAGTGAGCCTGACCCAATCTATGGCTACACCTTC. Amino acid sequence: CAISEPDPIYGYTF.

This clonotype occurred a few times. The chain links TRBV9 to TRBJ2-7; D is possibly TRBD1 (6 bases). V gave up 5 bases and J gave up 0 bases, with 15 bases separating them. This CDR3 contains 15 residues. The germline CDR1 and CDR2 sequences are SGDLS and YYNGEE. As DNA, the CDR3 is TGTGCCAGCAGAGCCGGGACAATGAACTCCTACGAGCAGTACTTC. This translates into CASRAGTMNSYEQYF.

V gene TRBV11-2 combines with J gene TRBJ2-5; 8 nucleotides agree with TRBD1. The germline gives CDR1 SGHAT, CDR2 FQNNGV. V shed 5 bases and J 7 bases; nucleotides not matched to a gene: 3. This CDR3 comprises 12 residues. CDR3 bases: TGTGCCAGCAGCATTGACAGGGGGACCCAGTACTTC. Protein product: CASSIDRGTQYF.

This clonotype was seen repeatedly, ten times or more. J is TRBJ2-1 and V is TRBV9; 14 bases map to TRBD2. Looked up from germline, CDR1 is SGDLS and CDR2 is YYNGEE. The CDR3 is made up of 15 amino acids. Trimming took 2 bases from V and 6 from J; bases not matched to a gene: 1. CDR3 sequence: CASSVGTSGGNEQFF. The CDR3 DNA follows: TGTGCCAGCAGCGTCGGGACTAGCGGGGGCAATGAGCAGTTCTTC.

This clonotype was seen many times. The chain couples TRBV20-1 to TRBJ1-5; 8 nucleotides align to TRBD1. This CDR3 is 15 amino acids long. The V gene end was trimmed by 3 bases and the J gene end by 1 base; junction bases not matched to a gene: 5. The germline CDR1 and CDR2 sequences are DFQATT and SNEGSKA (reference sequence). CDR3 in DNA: TGCAGTGCTAGTATGACAGGGGTAAGCAATCAGCCCCAGCATTTT. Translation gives CSASMTGVSNQPQHF.

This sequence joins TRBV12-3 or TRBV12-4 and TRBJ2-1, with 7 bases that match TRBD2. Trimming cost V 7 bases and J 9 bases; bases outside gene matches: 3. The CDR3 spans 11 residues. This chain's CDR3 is CASKGRGEQFF. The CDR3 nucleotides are TGTGCCAGCAAGGGGAGGGGTGAGCAGTTCTTC.